These T cell receptor beta chains were read from a single sample in a study of T cell responses to AZD1222 COVID-19 vaccine. Clones were sequenced by immunoSEQ multiplex PCR, and TCRdb holds only the in-frame ones, with some missing. The sample consists of about 110,000 clones, 88% of them appearing once. The source material was peripheral blood, sampled on day 0 of AZD1222 vaccination. The receptors come from an adult in good health. Both conserved end residues are trimmed from each CDR3. Each record gives: CDR3 protein, V gene, J gene.

CDR3: ASSLGRGTGEDYGYT
V: TRBV7-9
J: TRBJ1-2

CDR3: ASSLSGGVSTDTQY
V: TRBV7-6
J: TRBJ2-3

CDR3: SVEGFKGSQETQY
V: TRBV29-1
J: TRBJ2-5

CDR3: ASCRDKEHEQY
V: TRBV6-2/TRBV6-3
J: TRBJ2-7

CDR3: SVFYRSDTQY
V: TRBV29-1
J: TRBJ2-3

CDR3: ASSSTGIRNEQF
V: TRBV5-4
J: TRBJ2-1

CDR3: ASSPNPLVTNEKLF
V: TRBV7-9
J: TRBJ1-4

CDR3: ASRPSGYRATDTQY
V: TRBV11-2
J: TRBJ2-3

CDR3: ASSQDKSGQGAGTEAF
V: TRBV3-1/TRBV3-2
J: TRBJ1-1

CDR3: ASSLYPNTGELF
V: TRBV27
J: TRBJ2-2

CDR3: ASRALAGLSYEQY
V: TRBV6-5
J: TRBJ2-7

CDR3: ASSQDPGSYQPQH
V: TRBV4-1
J: TRBJ1-5

CDR3: ASSPVRGRAYNEQF
V: TRBV19
J: TRBJ2-1

CDR3: ATKQGFPGTEAF
V: TRBV6-5
J: TRBJ1-1

CDR3: ASSKDRGLGGANVLT
V: TRBV2
J: TRBJ2-6

CDR3: ASSYGPAPNEKLF
V: TRBV6-2/TRBV6-3
J: TRBJ1-4

CDR3: ASSSSGQTYGYT
V: TRBV5-4
J: TRBJ1-2

CDR3: ASSAGLAGGGEQF
V: TRBV11-3
J: TRBJ2-1

CDR3: ASSLLAWGGEAF
V: TRBV28
J: TRBJ1-1

CDR3: ASSPEGRFHEQF
V: TRBV3-1/TRBV3-2
J: TRBJ2-1

CDR3: ASSQDLRGQNEQY
V: TRBV4-1
J: TRBJ2-7

CDR3: ASSGTGVPNTEAF
V: TRBV2
J: TRBJ1-1

CDR3: ASSPVQASNEKLF
V: TRBV18
J: TRBJ1-4

CDR3: ASRRVPYNEQF
V: TRBV13
J: TRBJ2-1

CDR3: ASSATGSSTDTQY
V: TRBV9
J: TRBJ2-3

CDR3: AISESTPRGGDYGYT
V: TRBV10-3
J: TRBJ1-2

CDR3: ASNPPPYQETQY
V: TRBV27
J: TRBJ2-5

CDR3: ASSLGGNSNQPQH
V: TRBV7-9
J: TRBJ1-5

CDR3: ASSEDRGRANEQF
V: TRBV5-1
J: TRBJ2-1

CDR3: ASSEAAAIAAAASYEQY
V: TRBV2
J: TRBJ2-7

CDR3: ASSRDRVTPNYGYT
V: TRBV5-4
J: TRBJ1-2

CDR3: AWNAEGGFVSRGKLYGYT
V: TRBV30
J: TRBJ1-2

CDR3: ASSQDTGPPYGYT
V: TRBV3-1/TRBV3-2
J: TRBJ1-2

CDR3: SVDGGNIQY
V: TRBV29-1
J: TRBJ2-4

CDR3: ASSLAGELAGELF
V: TRBV7-6
J: TRBJ2-2

CDR3: ASSYSTAGNEQF
V: TRBV6-2/TRBV6-3
J: TRBJ2-1